The 13 T cell receptor beta chains listed next were all sequenced from one sample in a study of blood T cell repertoires in COVID-19. TCRdb's copy holds only in-frame clones and misses some; the assay was immunoSEQ multiplex PCR. The profile covers 140,000 to 150,000 clones, with about four fifths appearing a single time and approximately 16% taken by the ten largest. The sample taken for sequencing was peripheral blood. The receptors were sampled from a human donor with acute or convalescent COVID-19. The donor label of this sample is uncertain.

The gene calls are TRBV7-2 and TRBJ1-2, with TRBD1 matching 12 bases. The V and J ends lost 1 base and 4 bases, in that order; junction bases with no gene match: 7. Looked up from germline, CDR1 is SGHTA and CDR2 is FQGNSA. CDR3 length: 17 residues. The CDR3 DNA is TGTGCCAGCAGCTTAGGTGGGACAGGGGGCAAGGGCTATGGCTACACCTTC. This sequence encodes CASSLGGTGGKGYGYTF.

This chain uses TRBV11-2 with TRBJ2-7; 7 positions match TRBD1. This CDR3 has 16 amino acids. J was trimmed by 3 bases and V by 1 base; bases with no gene match: 9. Germline CDR1 SGHAT, CDR2 FQNNGV. The CDR3 protein is CASSLAGRQGGYEQYF. As DNA, the CDR3 is TGTGCCAGCAGCTTAGCCGGTCGACAGGGCGGCTACGAGCAGTACTTC.

This clone occurred a few times. The chain couples TRBV6-5 to TRBJ2-7; maybe TRBD1 (8 bases). This CDR3 contains 13 residues. Trimming removed 6 bases from V and 12 bases from J, with 21 bases in between. Germline CDR1 and CDR2: MNHEY and SVGAGI. The CDR3 sequence: CASSVRGGTGPYF. Here the CDR3 DNA reads TGTGCCAGCAGCGTGAGGGGAGGGACAGGTCCGTACTTC.

V usage is TRBV30 and J usage is TRBJ1-6; 9 bases are a match to TRBD1. Looked up from germline, CDR1 is GTSNPN and CDR2 is SVGIG (reference sequence). Trimming took 3 bases from V and 10 from J; bases not matched to a gene: 10. The CDR3 extends over 15 amino acids. As DNA, the CDR3 is TGTGCCTGGAGGGAGCCGGACAGGGGAGGGTCACCCCTCCACTTT. Translated: CAWREPDRGGSPLHF.

J is TRBJ2-7 and V is TRBV7-2; no clear D gene. With 3 bases removed from V and 0 bases from J, the gap between germline ends came to 9 bases. The CDR3 runs to 14 residues. CDR1 is SGHTA, CDR2 FQGNSA, per germline. The CDR3 sequence: CASSLRQGSYEQYF. The CDR3 coding sequence is TGTGCCAGCAGCTTGAGACAAGGCTCCTACGAGCAGTACTTC.

The J gene is TRBJ2-5, the V gene TRBV7-9, with 8 bases identical to TRBD2. Germline-derived CDR1 and CDR2 are SEHNR and FQNEAQ (reference sequence). The CDR3 extends over 14 amino acids. V shed 3 bases and J 2 bases; nucleotides not matched to a gene: 2. The CDR3 DNA reads TGTGCCAGCAGCTTCCCGGGAGGGCAAGAGACCCAGTACTTC. Translation: CASSFPGGQETQYF.

This clone was counted once. The V call is TRBV2, the J call TRBJ2-3, with D possibly matching TRBD2 (5 bases). The germline V gene has CDR1 SNHLY and CDR2 FYNNEI. The CDR3 is made up of 15 amino acids. V gave up 4 bases and J gave up 6 bases, with 17 bases separating them. DNA for the CDR3: TGTGCCAGCAGTGTGGAACGTTCGGGGTCCGATACGCAGTATTTT. Translated: CASSVERSGSDTQYF.

V usage is TRBV18 and J usage is TRBJ2-7; TRBD1 aligns across 7 bases. CDR3 length equals 14 residues. In germline, CDR1 is KGHSH, CDR2 LQKENI. Trimming at V came to 4 bases and at J to 3 bases, leaving 6 bases not matched to a gene. The CDR3 sequence is CASSQRDSNYEQYF. The CDR3 coding sequence is TGTGCCAGCTCACAACGGGACAGCAACTACGAGCAGTACTTC.

The chain has TRBV4-1 and TRBJ1-3; 7 bases fit TRBD1. V was clipped by 0 bases and J by 2 bases; unmatched bases: 4. The CDR3 loop spans 16 amino acids. Germline lookup yields CDR1 MGHRA and CDR2 YSYEKL. The CDR3 here is CASSQDWDSAGNTIYF. The CDR3 DNA is TGCGCCAGCAGCCAAGACTGGGACAGCGCTGGAAACACCATATATTTT.

The rearrangement joins TRBV7-2 to TRBJ2-1; 8 nucleotides align to TRBD2. Germline assignment: CDR1 SGHTA and CDR2 FQGNSA. The CDR3 extends over 14 amino acids. Trimming at V came to 4 bases and at J to 9 bases, leaving 8 bases not matched to a gene. The CDR3 spells CASSYGTSDFEQFF. CDR3 sequence (DNA): TGTGCCAGCAGCTATGGGACTAGTGATTTTGAGCAGTTCTTC.

This clone was counted only a few times. The chain carries TRBV7-8 and TRBJ2-7, with D maybe TRBD1 (6 bases). V was cut by 5 bases and J by 0 bases, with 14 bases left in between. Germline loops: CDR1 SGHVS, CDR2 FQNEAQ. This CDR3 is built from 15 residues. The CDR3 loop reads CASSLSTGSSYEQYF. CDR3 nucleotide sequence: TGTGCCAGCAGCCTAAGCACAGGGAGCTCCTACGAGCAGTACTTC. Complete variable domain (other parts from reference TRBV7-8 and TRBJ2-7): GAGVSQSPRYKVAKRGQDVALRCDPISGHVSLFWYQQALGQGPEFLTYFQNEAQLDKSGLPSDRFFAERPEGSVSTLKIQRTQQEDSAVYLCASSLSTGSSYEQYFGPGTRLTVT.

The gene calls are TRBV11-2 and TRBJ1-4; D not certain. Germline CDR1 is SGHAT and CDR2 is FQNNGV. CDR3 length: 15 residues. Trimming pared 4 bases from V and 1 base from J, leaving 10 bases between. This chain's CDR3 is CASSSNLGTNEKLFF. CDR3 coding DNA: TGTGCCAGCAGCTCCAACCTCGGAACTAATGAAAAACTGTTTTTT.

This clone appeared a single time. CDR3 DNA sequence: TGTGCCAGCAGCTTGGTTACAGGGAATTCGGGCACTGAAGCTTTCTTT. It is translated as CASSLVTGNSGTEAFF. The V call is TRBV7-2, the J call TRBJ1-1, with a possible D match to TRBD1 (6 bases). This CDR3 has 16 residues. In germline, CDR1 is SGHTA, CDR2 FQGNSA. The germline V and J ends were trimmed by 3 bases and 4 bases, with 18 bases remaining between them.